The source of this T cell receptor (beta chain) is a study of identical twins (dated by TCRdb to about 2016). In the study overall: To test whether fetal clonotypes persist, this study deep-sequenced TCR alpha and beta repertoires from monozygotic twins, from unrelated adults of various ages, and from cord blood. To rule out contamination, replicate twin experiments were performed at different times with different library preparation protocols. The paper as a whole reports these results and caveats: Out-of-frame TCR alpha sharing in monozygotic twins was systematically underestimated by recombination models, whereas sharing between unrelated individuals was in agreement with the recombination models. Because the same donors could not be followed over many years, conclusions were based on cross-sectional statistical analysis. Zero-insertion analyses could be partly confounded by invariant T cells such as MAIT and iNKT, though diverse VJ usage argued against such confounding for most clonotypes. Abundant cord blood beta clonotypes carried fewer insertions; young adult naive repertoires showed a weaker similar trend, while memory repertoires showed none. In beta out-of-frame sequences, excess twin sharing was weaker, because having fewer shared sequences lowered the signal-to-noise ratio. Out-of-frame TCR alpha sequences shared between twins showed an excess of low generation-probability sequences compared with coincidental sharing between unrelated individuals.

Every donor was a healthy Caucasian. Three pairs of female monozygotic twins, all aged roughly 18 to 29 years, were included in the twin cohort. Positive isolation kits from Invitrogen were used to isolate CD4+ and CD8+ T cell populations. A distance of 15 bases separates the germline ends of V and J, which lose 6 bases and 1 base respectively. The CDR3 runs 14 amino acids, cysteine and phenylalanine included. The CDR3 DNA has 42 bases and is translated from base 1. The germline V gene sets CDR1 to SQVTM and CDR2 to ANQGSEA. This clonotype was detected a few times. It lacks a known antigen. Per-base qualities were not stored, and no clone one base away is much larger. Libraries were constructed by 5' RACE. The sequencer listed for this sample is Illumina HiSeq 2000. Template switching added a universal primer binding site, and the final cDNA carried a unique molecular identifier that allowed TCR cDNA molecules to be counted accurately. Specific primers in the conserved constant-segment region were used to synthesize first-strand cDNA for TCR alpha and beta chains. To control for contamination, every cDNA library was double barcoded, receiving both a SMART-Mk sample barcode and Illumina barcodes. TruSeq adapter sequences, together with Illumina sample barcodes, were added in two successive PCR steps. TCR alpha and beta cDNA libraries were sequenced on the Illumina HiSeq platform with custom primers. As for the authors' bioinformatics: MiGEC processed the raw reads to extract unique molecular identifiers, while MiXCR was used to determine the CDR3 positions. Recombination models were inferred per individual with the repgenHMM and IGoR tools using an EM algorithm. The tcR package in R was used for shared clonotype analysis, with sharing normalized by the product of cloneset sizes. Out-of-frame nonproductive sequences were analyzed to study raw recombination free of thymic and clonal selection effects. Using fastp at Q25 and MiXCR, TCRdb reprocessed the public reads and kept productive beta chains. Identical CDR3 protein sequences are pooled into one entry, listed with their most common genes and DNA. The V and J calls come from TCRdb's annotation, not from the publication. Here the sample has over 500,000 distinct CDR3 sequences; 22% occur a single time. Jointly, the top ten make up approximately 0.95% of the sample.

This same sample was also part of a study on T cells expressing NK-cell markers. From the second report: Roughly 8 donors provided sorted CD3+CD56+NKG2C+, CD3+CD56+NKG2C- and CD3+CD56-NKG2C+ T-cell subsets, whose TCR beta-chain repertoires were profiled. Of the eight sequenced donors, seven were found to be HCMV-seropositive and one was found to be HCMV-seronegative. In several experiments an anti-gammadeltaTCR antibody was added to restrict sorting to alphabetaTCR-expressing T cells. For more than 5 donors, the dominant CD3+CD56+NKG2C+ clonotypes were among the top 10 CD8+ clonotypes and accounted for about 1.0-7.5% of CD8+ T cells. Those dominant clonotypes were again the most abundant among CD3+CD56-NKG2C+ cells in a few donors, at about 25-65%. Whether the expanded NKG2C-expressing T cell clones were specific for HCMV antigens remained unclear. The study sequenced eight donors, all healthy volunteers chosen at random: three men and five women. HCMV serostatus was determined by detecting HCMV-specific IgG in serum with a commercial ELISA kit. Reads were demultiplexed and grouped by UMI with MIGEC, and clonotypes were assembled and quantified with MiTCR. Only TCR cDNA sequences supported by at least two reads were kept to exclude erroneous sequences. The tcR package was used for downstream repertoire analysis, and clonotypes were matched across fractions by CDR3 nucleotide sequence plus V segment. Antigen specificity was annotated against VDJdb with VDJmatch, allowing one amino acid substitution in CDR3.

The clonotype was recovered from a woman aged 18-30 years in good health. The receptor chain draws on TRBV29-1 and TRBJ1-1; no confident D gene assignment can be made. Sequenced material: CD4+ T cells sorted from blood. The CDR3 here reads CSVPVQYGNTEAFF. DNA sequence: TGCAGCGTGCCGGTCCAGTACGGGAACACTGAAGCTTTCTTT.